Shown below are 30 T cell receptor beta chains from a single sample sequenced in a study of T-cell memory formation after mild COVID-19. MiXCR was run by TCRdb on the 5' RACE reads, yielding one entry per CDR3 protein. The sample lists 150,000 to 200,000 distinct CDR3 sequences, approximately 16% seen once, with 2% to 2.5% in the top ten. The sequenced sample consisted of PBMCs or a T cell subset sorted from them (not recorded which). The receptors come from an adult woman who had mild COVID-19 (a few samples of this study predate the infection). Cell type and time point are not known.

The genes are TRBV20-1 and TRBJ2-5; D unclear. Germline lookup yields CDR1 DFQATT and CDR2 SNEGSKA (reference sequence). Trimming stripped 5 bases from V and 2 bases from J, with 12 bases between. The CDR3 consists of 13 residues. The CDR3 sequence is CSAVRTVQETQYF. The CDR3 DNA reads TGCAGTGCTGTGCGGACGGTACAAGAGACCCAGTACTTC.

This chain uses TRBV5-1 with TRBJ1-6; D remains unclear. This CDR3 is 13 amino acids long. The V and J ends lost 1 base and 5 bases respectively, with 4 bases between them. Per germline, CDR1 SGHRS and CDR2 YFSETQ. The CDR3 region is CASSLQDNSPLHF. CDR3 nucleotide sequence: TGCGCCAGCAGCTTGCAGGATAATTCACCCCTCCACTTT. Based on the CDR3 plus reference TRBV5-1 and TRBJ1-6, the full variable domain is KAGVTQTPRYLIKTRGQQVTLSCSPISGHRSVSWYQQTPGQGLQFLFEYFSETQRNKGNFPGRFSGRQFSNSRSEMNVSTLELGDSALYLCASSLQDNSPLHFGNGTRLTVT.

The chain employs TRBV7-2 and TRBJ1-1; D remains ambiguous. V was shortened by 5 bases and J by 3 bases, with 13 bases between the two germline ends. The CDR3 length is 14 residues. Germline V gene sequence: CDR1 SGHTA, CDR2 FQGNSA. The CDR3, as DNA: TGTGCCAGCAGCCCACTCGGACGAGACACTGAAGCTTTCTTT. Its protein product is CASSPLGRDTEAFF.

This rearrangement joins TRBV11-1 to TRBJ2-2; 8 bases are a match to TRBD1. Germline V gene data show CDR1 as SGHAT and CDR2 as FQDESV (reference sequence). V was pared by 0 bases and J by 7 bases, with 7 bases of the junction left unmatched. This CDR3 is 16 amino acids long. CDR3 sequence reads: CASSLATRGRGGELFF. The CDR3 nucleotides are TGTGCCAGCAGCTTAGCGACCAGGGGGCGAGGCGGGGAGCTGTTTTTT.

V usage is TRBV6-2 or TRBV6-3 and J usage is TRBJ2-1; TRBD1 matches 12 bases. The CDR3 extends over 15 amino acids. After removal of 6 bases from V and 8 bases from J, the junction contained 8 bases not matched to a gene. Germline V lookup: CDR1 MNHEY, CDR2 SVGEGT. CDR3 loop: CASRDRDRGLHEQFF. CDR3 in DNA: TGTGCCAGCAGAGACCGGGACAGGGGGCTCCATGAGCAGTTCTTC.

The CDR3 coding sequence is TGCGCCAGCAGCCAGCCACGCAGCAAAAACATTCAGTACTTC. It translates to CASSQPRSKNIQYF. The chain joins TRBV4-1 to TRBJ2-4, with D unclear. V lost 3 bases, J lost 3 bases, and 9 bases lay in between. The CDR3 sequence is 14 residues long. Germline loops: CDR1 MGHRA, CDR2 YSYEKL.

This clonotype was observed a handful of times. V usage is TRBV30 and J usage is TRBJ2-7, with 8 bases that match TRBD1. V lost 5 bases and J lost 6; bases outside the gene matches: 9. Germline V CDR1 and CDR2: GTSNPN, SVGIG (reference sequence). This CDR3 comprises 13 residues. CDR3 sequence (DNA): TGTGCCTGGGCTTTTGACAGGGGTAGCGAGCAGTACTTC. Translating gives CAWAFDRGSEQYF.

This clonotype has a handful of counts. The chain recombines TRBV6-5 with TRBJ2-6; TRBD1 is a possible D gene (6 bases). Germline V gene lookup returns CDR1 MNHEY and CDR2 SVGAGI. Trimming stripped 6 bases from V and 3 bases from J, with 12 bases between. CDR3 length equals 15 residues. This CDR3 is CASSNRQVGANVLTF. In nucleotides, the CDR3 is TGTGCCAGCAGCAATAGACAGGTTGGGGCCAACGTCCTGACTTTC.

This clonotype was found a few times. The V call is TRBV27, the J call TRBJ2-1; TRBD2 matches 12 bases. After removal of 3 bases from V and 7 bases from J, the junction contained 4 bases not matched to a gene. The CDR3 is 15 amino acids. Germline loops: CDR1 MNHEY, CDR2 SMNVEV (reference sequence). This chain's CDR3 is CASSLTSGSWNEQFF. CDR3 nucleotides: TGTGCCAGCAGTTTGACTAGCGGGAGCTGGAATGAGCAGTTCTTC.

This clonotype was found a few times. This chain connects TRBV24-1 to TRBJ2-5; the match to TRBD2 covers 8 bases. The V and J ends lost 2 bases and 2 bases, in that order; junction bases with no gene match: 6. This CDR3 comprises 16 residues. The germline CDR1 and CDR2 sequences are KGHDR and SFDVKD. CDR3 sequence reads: CATSDSLLAAQETQYF. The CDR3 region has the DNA TGTGCCACCAGTGATTCTCTACTAGCGGCACAAGAGACCCAGTACTTC.

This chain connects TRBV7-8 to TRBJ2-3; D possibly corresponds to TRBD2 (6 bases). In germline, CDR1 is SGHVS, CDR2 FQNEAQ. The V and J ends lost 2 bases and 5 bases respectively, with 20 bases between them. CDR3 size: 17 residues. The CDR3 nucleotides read TGTGCCAGCAGCTTACAGACCGGGAGAGGGATGGGAGATACGCAGTATTTT. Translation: CASSLQTGRGMGDTQYF.

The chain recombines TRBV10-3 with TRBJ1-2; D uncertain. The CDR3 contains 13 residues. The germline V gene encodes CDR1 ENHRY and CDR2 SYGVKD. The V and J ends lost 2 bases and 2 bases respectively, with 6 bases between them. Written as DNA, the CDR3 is TGTGCCATCAGTGAGACCAGGAACTATGGCTACACCTTC. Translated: CAISETRNYGYTF.

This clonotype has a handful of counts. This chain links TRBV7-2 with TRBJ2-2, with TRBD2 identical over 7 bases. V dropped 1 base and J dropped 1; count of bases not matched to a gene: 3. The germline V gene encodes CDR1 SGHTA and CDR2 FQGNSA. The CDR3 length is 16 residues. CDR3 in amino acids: CASSLGTGGNTGELFF. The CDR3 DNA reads TGTGCCAGCAGCTTAGGAACGGGGGGGAACACCGGGGAGCTGTTTTTT.

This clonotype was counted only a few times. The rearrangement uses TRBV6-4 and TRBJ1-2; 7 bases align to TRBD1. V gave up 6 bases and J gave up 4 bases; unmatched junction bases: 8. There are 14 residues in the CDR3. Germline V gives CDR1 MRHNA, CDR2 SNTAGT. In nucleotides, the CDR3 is TGTGCCAGCAGGGGACAGACATTGGCCTATGGCTACACCTTC. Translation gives CASRGQTLAYGYTF.

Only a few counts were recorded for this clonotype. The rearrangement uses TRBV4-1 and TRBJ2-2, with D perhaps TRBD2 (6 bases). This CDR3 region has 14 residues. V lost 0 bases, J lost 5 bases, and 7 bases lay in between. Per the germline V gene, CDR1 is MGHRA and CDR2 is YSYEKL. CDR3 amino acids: CASSQDGGTGELFF. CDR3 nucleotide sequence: TGCGCCAGCAGCCAAGACGGGGGAACCGGGGAGCTGTTTTTT.

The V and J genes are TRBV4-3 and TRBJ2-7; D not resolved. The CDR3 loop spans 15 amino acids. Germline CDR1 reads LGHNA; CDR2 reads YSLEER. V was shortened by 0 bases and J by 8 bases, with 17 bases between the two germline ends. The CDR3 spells CASSQDVNTQEKQYF. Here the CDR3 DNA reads TGCGCCAGCAGCCAAGACGTGAACACGCAAGAAAAGCAGTACTTC.

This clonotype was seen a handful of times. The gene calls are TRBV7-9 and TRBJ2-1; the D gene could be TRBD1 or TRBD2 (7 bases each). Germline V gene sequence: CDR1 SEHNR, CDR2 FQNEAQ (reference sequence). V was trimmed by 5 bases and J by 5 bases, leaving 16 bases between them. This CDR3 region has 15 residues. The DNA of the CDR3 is TGTGCCAGCAGCCCCCGACAGGGAGGGAACAATGAGCAGTTCTTC. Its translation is CASSPRQGGNNEQFF.

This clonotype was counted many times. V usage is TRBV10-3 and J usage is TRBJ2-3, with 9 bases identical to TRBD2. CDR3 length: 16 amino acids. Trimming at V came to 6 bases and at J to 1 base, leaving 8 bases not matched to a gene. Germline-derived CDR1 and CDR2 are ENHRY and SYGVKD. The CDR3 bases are TGTGCCATCAGCCCAGGCCTAGCGGGGCGCACAGATACGCAGTATTTT. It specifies CAISPGLAGRTDTQYF.

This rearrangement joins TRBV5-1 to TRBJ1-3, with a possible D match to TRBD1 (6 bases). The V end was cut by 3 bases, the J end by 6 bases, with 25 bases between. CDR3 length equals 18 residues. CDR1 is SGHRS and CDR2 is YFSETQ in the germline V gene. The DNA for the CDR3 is TGCGCCAGCAGCTATAATACAATGCGGTCAGGGGTGTCAAACACCATATATTTT. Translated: CASSYNTMRSGVSNTIYF. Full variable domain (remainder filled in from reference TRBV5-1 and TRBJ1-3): KAGVTQTPRYLIKTRGQQVTLSCSPISGHRSVSWYQQTPGQGLQFLFEYFSETQRNKGNFPGRFSGRQFSNSRSEMNVSTLELGDSALYLCASSYNTMRSGVSNTIYFGEGSWLTVV.

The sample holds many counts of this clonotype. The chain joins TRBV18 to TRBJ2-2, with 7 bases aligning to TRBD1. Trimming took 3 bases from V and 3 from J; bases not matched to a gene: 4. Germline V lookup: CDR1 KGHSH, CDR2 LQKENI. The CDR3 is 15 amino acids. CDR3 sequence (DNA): TGTGCCAGCTCACCGCTTGACAGGGACACCGGGGAGCTGTTTTTT. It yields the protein CASSPLDRDTGELFF.

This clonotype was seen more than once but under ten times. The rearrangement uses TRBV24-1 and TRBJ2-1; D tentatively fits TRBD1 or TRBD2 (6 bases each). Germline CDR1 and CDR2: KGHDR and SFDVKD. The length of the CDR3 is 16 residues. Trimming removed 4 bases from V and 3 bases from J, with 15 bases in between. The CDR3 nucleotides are TGTGCCACCAGTGACCCCTCGGGGGCTATCTACAATGAGCAGTTCTTC. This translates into CATSDPSGAIYNEQFF.

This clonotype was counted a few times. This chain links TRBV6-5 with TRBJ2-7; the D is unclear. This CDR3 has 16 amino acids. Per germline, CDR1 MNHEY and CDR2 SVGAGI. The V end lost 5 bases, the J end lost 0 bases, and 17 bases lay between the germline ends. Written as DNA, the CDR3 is TGTGCCAGCAGTCAGCAGGAGCCTCAGAGCTCCTACGAGCAGTACTTC. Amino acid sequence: CASSQQEPQSSYEQYF.

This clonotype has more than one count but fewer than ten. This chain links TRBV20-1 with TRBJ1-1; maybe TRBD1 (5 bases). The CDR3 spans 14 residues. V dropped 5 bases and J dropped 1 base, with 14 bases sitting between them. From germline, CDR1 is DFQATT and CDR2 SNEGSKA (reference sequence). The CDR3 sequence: CSAGNRDANTEAFF. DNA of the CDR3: TGCAGTGCTGGTAACCGGGACGCGAACACTGAAGCTTTCTTT.

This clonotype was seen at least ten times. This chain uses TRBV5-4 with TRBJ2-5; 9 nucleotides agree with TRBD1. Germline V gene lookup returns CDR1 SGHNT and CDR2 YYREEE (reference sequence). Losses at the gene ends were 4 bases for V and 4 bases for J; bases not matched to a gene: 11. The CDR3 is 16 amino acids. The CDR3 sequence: CASSHEPRQGGETQYF. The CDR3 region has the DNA TGTGCCAGCAGCCATGAGCCACGACAGGGGGGAGAGACCCAGTACTTC.

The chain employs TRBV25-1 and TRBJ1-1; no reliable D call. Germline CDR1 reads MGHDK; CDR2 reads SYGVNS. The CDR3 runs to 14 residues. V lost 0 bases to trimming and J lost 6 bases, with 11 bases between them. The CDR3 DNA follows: TGTGCCAGCAGTGAATATTATCGTCCAGCTGAAGCTTTCTTT. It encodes CASSEYYRPAEAFF.

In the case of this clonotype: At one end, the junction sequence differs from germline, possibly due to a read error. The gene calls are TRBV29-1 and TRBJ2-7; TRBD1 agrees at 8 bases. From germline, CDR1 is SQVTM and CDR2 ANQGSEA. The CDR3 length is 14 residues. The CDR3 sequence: CSVVLWTGSHEHYF. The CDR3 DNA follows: TGCAGCGTTGTTTTATGGACAGGGAGCCACGAGCATTACTTC.

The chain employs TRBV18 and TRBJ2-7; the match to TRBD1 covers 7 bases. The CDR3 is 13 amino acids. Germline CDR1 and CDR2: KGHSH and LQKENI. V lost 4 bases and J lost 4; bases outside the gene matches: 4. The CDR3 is CASSRMTGYEQYF. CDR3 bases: TGTGCCAGCTCACGGATGACAGGGTACGAGCAGTACTTC. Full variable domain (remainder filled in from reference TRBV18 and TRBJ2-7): NAGVMQNPRHLVRRRGQEARLRCSPMKGHSHVYWYRQLPEEGLKFMVYLQKENIIDESGMPKERFSAEFPKEGPSILRIQQVVRGDSAAYFCASSRMTGYEQYFGPGTRLTVT.

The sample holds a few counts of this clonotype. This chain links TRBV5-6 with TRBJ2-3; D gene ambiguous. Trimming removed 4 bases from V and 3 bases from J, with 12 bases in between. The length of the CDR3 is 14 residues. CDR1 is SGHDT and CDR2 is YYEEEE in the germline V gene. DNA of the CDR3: TGTGCCAGCAGCCGCAAAGCCGGAACAGATACGCAGTATTTT. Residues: CASSRKAGTDTQYF.

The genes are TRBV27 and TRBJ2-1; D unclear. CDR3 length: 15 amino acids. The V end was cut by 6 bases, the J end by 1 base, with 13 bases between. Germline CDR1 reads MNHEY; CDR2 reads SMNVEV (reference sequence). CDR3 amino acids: CASSPRSTSYNEQFF. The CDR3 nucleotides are TGTGCCAGCAGCCCCCGGAGTACTTCCTACAATGAGCAGTTCTTC.

The CDR3 coding sequence is TGTGCCAGCAGCCCTCCCGGACAGTCTGGGGCCAACGTCCTGACTTTC. This gives the protein CASSPPGQSGANVLTF. The chain joins TRBV5-4 to TRBJ2-6, with D maybe TRBD1 (6 bases). CDR1 and CDR2 from the germline V gene are SGHNT and YYREEE (reference sequence). The CDR3 is made up of 16 amino acids. With 4 bases removed from V and 1 base from J, the gap between germline ends came to 12 bases.